These 27 T cell receptor beta chains came from one sample sequenced in a study of OX40 agonist ivuxolimab in advanced cancers. Clones were sequenced by immunoSEQ multiplex PCR, and TCRdb holds only the in-frame ones, with some missing. The sample has 100,000 or so clones, 90% seen once; the top ten hold 0.31%. The input for sequencing was CD4+ or CD8+ T cells sorted from blood, taken in a trial of the OX40 agonist ivuxolimab. Source of these receptors: an adult with an advanced solid tumor such as melanoma, head and neck, liver or kidney cancer.

The V and J genes are TRBV28 and TRBJ2-1, with D maybe TRBD1 (7 bases). The CDR3 contains 17 residues. The V end was cut by 7 bases, the J end by 7 bases, with 26 bases between. Germline V gene sequence: CDR1 MDHEN, CDR2 SYDVKM. The CDR3 spells CASTPRRGPVPDNEQFF. DNA for the CDR3: TGTGCCAGCACCCCCAGGAGGGGGCCAGTCCCCGATAATGAGCAGTTCTTC.

This clone has a handful of counts. The V gene is TRBV5-1, the J gene TRBJ1-2, with 8 bases fitting TRBD1. Germline V gene lookup returns CDR1 SGHRS and CDR2 YFSETQ. The CDR3 consists of 14 residues. V shed 5 bases and J 8 bases; nucleotides not matched to a gene: 11. The CDR3: CASSSGTGGRGYTF. The DNA for the CDR3 is TGCGCCAGCAGTTCCGGGACAGGTGGGCGCGGCTACACCTTC.

The genes are TRBV19 and TRBJ2-7, with D maybe TRBD1 (5 bases). The CDR3 totals 14 residues. V was trimmed by 5 bases and J by 0 bases, leaving 11 bases between them. Germline CDR1 LNHDA, CDR2 SQIVND (reference sequence). The CDR3 DNA reads TGTGCCAGTAGTCCGACAGTTAGCTCCTACGAGCAGTACTTC. As protein: CASSPTVSSYEQYF.

The chain links TRBV7-3 to TRBJ2-1; D is ambiguous. The CDR3 is 15 amino acids. Trimming removed 5 bases at V and 1 base at J, with 12 bases between. CDR1 is SGHTA and CDR2 is FQGTGA in the germline V gene. CDR3 loop: CASSPGGVSYNEQFF. The CDR3 DNA is TGTGCCAGCAGCCCAGGCGGAGTATCCTACAATGAGCAGTTCTTC.

The rearrangement uses TRBV5-1 and TRBJ2-5; D may be TRBD1 (5 bases). This CDR3 is 13 amino acids long. Trimming took off 1 base at V and 3 bases at J, with 7 bases between the two ends. Germline V CDR1 and CDR2: SGHRS, YFSETQ. CDR3 DNA: TGCGCCAGCAGCTTGACGACAGAAGAGACCCAGTACTTC. This sequence encodes CASSLTTEETQYF.

This clone was found a few times. The chain has TRBV9 and TRBJ2-2; D perhaps matches TRBD2 (6 bases). CDR1 is SGDLS, CDR2 YYNGEE, per germline. The V end was cut by 0 bases, the J end by 4 bases, with 13 bases between. The CDR3 extends over 16 amino acids. CDR3 sequence: CASSVGGARGTGELFF. Written as DNA, the CDR3 is TGTGCCAGCAGCGTAGGCGGGGCTCGGGGCACCGGGGAGCTGTTTTTT.

CDR3 loop: CASSSIAGSYEQYF. The CDR3 nucleotides read TGTGCCAGCAGCTCAATAGCGGGTTCCTACGAGCAGTACTTC. This chain uses TRBV7-2 with TRBJ2-7, with 7 nucleotides matching TRBD2. This CDR3 region has 14 residues. CDR1 and CDR2 (germline): SGHTA, FQGNSA. Trimming at V came to 4 bases and at J to 1 base, leaving 4 bases not matched to a gene.

The rearrangement links TRBV28 to TRBJ2-1; D tentatively reads TRBD1 or TRBD2 (5 bases each). The CDR3 is 15 amino acids. Germline CDR1 MDHEN, CDR2 SYDVKM. Between the trimmed V and J ends, which lost 5 bases and 5 bases, there was a span of 16 bases. CDR3 amino acids: CASSHQGRENNEQFF. The CDR3 nucleotides read TGTGCCAGCAGTCACCAGGGACGGGAAAACAATGAGCAGTTCTTC.

CDR3 sequence reads: CASSPIAQTEAFF. The CDR3 DNA follows: TGTGCCAGCTCCCCCATAGCCCAAACTGAAGCTTTCTTT. V is TRBV18 and J is TRBJ1-1; the D is unclear. CDR1 is KGHSH, CDR2 LQKENI, per germline. The CDR3 covers 13 residues. Trimming shortened V by 6 bases and J by 5 bases, and 13 bases separated the two germline ends.

The rearrangement links TRBV6-5 to TRBJ2-7; TRBD2 aligns across 7 bases. This CDR3 is 14 amino acids long. V was clipped by 6 bases and J by 2 bases; unmatched bases: 7. Germline CDR1 is MNHEY and CDR2 is SVGAGI. The CDR3 bases are TGTGCCAGCAGAAGGGGCGGGAGCGCCTACGAGCAGTACTTC. It translates to CASRRGGSAYEQYF.

This sequence joins TRBV5-6 and TRBJ2-7; the D gene is possibly TRBD2 (5 bases). This CDR3 comprises 11 residues. V was pared by 2 bases and J by 7 bases, with 7 bases between. The germline gives CDR1 SGHDT, CDR2 YYEEEE. Here the CDR3 reads CASSFSGEQYF. The CDR3 bases are TGTGCCAGCAGCTTTTCGGGAGAGCAGTACTTC.

The chain couples TRBV7-9 to TRBJ2-3; 7 nucleotides align to TRBD2. J lost 2 bases, V lost 5 bases, and 16 bases had no gene match. Germline CDR1 is SEHNR and CDR2 is FQNEAQ (reference sequence). The CDR3 extends over 18 amino acids. The chain's CDR3 is CASSPWHGGGRATDTQYF. The CDR3 DNA follows: TGTGCCAGCAGCCCCTGGCACGGGGGAGGGAGGGCCACAGATACGCAGTATTTT.

V gene TRBV5-1 combines with J gene TRBJ2-3, with TRBD2 matching over 9 bases. CDR3 length: 15 amino acids. Losses at the gene ends were 4 bases for V and 2 bases for J; bases not matched to a gene: 5. Germline V CDR1 and CDR2: SGHRS, YFSETQ. CDR3 sequence reads: CASSPTSGDTDTQYF. Written as DNA, the CDR3 is TGCGCCAGCAGCCCGACTAGCGGAGACACAGATACGCAGTATTTT.

The gene calls are TRBV7-2 and TRBJ2-2; 15 nucleotides match TRBD2. CDR3 length: 17 amino acids. The ends lost 5 bases at V and 7 bases at J; junction bases unmatched: 8. Germline CDR1 and CDR2: SGHTA and FQGNSA. The CDR3 DNA is TGTGCCAGCAGCCTAGGGACTAGCGGGAGGAGGGTCGGGGAGCTGTTTTTT. Its protein is CASSLGTSGRRVGELFF.

The chain uses TRBV7-8 and TRBJ2-7; 10 nucleotides line up with TRBD2. After removal of 3 bases from V and 2 bases from J, the junction contained 4 bases not matched to a gene. Germline V gene lookup returns CDR1 SGHVS and CDR2 FQNEAQ. The CDR3 spans 15 residues. The CDR3 DNA follows: TGTGCCAGCAGCTTGATAGCGGGAGGTACCTACGAGCAGTACTTC. Translated: CASSLIAGGTYEQYF.

About this clone: A read error may account for a junction end that differs from germline. The chain joins TRBV19 to TRBJ2-7, with 8 bases fitting TRBD1. CDR1 and CDR2 (germline): LNHDA, SQIVND (reference sequence). The CDR3 is 12 amino acids. The CDR3: CAQRGQGAQFGF. The CDR3 nucleotides are TGTGCCCAAAGGGGCCAGGGGGCCCAATTCGGATTC.

The chain uses TRBV7-9 and TRBJ2-1, with a weak D call TRBD2 (5 bases). This CDR3 contains 13 residues. CDR1 is SEHNR and CDR2 is FQNEAQ in the germline V gene (reference sequence). Trimming took off 0 bases at V and 9 bases at J, with 9 bases between the two ends. In DNA form, the CDR3 reads TGTGCCAGCAGCTTAGCTGGAGCGGTTGAGCAGTTCTTC. As protein: CASSLAGAVEQFF. Filled out from reference TRBV7-9 and TRBJ2-1, the complete variable domain reads DTGVSQNPRHKITKRGQNVTFRCDPISEHNRLYWYRQTLGQGPEFLTYFQNEAQLEKSRLLSDRFSAERPKGSFSTLEIQRTEQGDSAMYLCASSLAGAVEQFFGPGTRLTVL.

In DNA, the CDR3 is TGCGCCAGCAGCCTAAGCGGGGGCCGGGAGGAGCAGTACTTC. Its protein product is CASSLSGGREEQYF. This rearrangement joins TRBV5-1 to TRBJ2-5; 8 bases align to TRBD2. The V segment lost 4 bases and the J segment 11 bases; nucleotides outside the gene matches: 13. CDR1 SGHRS and CDR2 YFSETQ come from the germline V gene. This CDR3 contains 14 residues.

The chain recombines TRBV7-2 with TRBJ2-5; a weak D match, TRBD2 (6 bases). The CDR3 is made up of 13 amino acids. Germline-derived CDR1 and CDR2 are SGHTA and FQGNSA. The germline V and J ends were trimmed by 5 bases and 5 bases, with 12 bases remaining between them. CDR3 DNA: TGTGCCAGCAGCCCCTCCGGAGGGGAGACCCAGTACTTC. Residues: CASSPSGGETQYF.

The rearrangement uses TRBV19 and TRBJ1-3; 7 bases line up with TRBD1. The CDR3 length is 14 residues. Germline V gene data show CDR1 as LNHDA and CDR2 as SQIVND (reference sequence). Trimming at V came to 6 bases and at J to 5 bases, leaving 7 bases not matched to a gene. The CDR3 region has the DNA TGTGCCAGTAGCCTACGGACAGGACGAAACACCATATATTTT. It is translated as CASSLRTGRNTIYF. Full variable domain (missing parts from reference TRBV19 and TRBJ1-3): DGGITQSPKYLFRKEGQNVTLSCEQNLNHDAMYWYRQDPGQGLRLIYYSQIVNDFQKGDIAEGYSVSREKKESFPLTVTSAQKNPTAFYLCASSLRTGRNTIYFGEGSWLTVV.

The chain couples TRBV27 to TRBJ2-3; D gene uncertain. CDR3 length equals 13 residues. The V gene lost 0 bases and the J gene lost 7 bases, with 8 bases spanning the gap. Germline V gene sequence: CDR1 MNHEY, CDR2 SMNVEV (reference sequence). CDR3 DNA: TGTGCCAGCAGTTTATCGGGGTCTCATACGCAGTATTTT. This encodes CASSLSGSHTQYF.

This chain links TRBV7-3 with TRBJ2-5; TRBD2 agrees at 9 bases. The CDR3 has 15 amino acids. CDR1 and CDR2 from the germline V gene are SGHTA and FQGTGA. The V gene end was trimmed by 2 bases and the J gene end by 5 bases; junction bases not matched to a gene: 6. CDR3: CASSLAGGPTETQYF. CDR3 coding DNA: TGTGCCAGCAGCTTAGCGGGAGGGCCGACGGAGACCCAGTACTTC.

This clone was detected a few times. The chain carries TRBV18 and TRBJ2-2; tentative D call: TRBD1 (5 bases). This CDR3 contains 15 residues. Germline lookup yields CDR1 KGHSH and CDR2 LQKENI. V was cut by 6 bases and J by 0 bases, with 11 bases left in between. The CDR3 sequence is CASSAGNTNTGELFF. The CDR3, as DNA: TGTGCCAGCTCGGCAGGGAACACGAACACCGGGGAGCTGTTTTTT.

V gene TRBV19 combines with J gene TRBJ1-1; TRBD1 might be the D (5 bases). V shed 5 bases and J shed 5 bases, with 15 bases lying between them. The CDR3 contains 14 residues. Germline CDR1 is LNHDA and CDR2 is SQIVND (reference sequence). The CDR3 reads CASSSRGVRTEAFF. CDR3 sequence (DNA): TGTGCCAGTAGTTCCAGAGGGGTGCGAACTGAAGCTTTCTTT.

The chain combines TRBV7-2 with TRBJ2-7; D gene uncertain. V shed 2 bases and J shed 3 bases, with 14 bases lying between them. The CDR3 is made up of 15 amino acids. Germline values: CDR1 SGHTA, CDR2 FQGNSA. CDR3 loop: CASSLSRPLDYEQYF. The CDR3 DNA reads as TGTGCCAGCAGCTTATCAAGACCCTTAGACTACGAGCAGTACTTC.

The chain couples TRBV6-1 to TRBJ1-5, with 7 bases aligning to TRBD1. Trimming at V came to 2 bases and at J to 3 bases, leaving 10 bases not matched to a gene. CDR1 and CDR2 (germline): MNHNS, SASEGT. This CDR3 spans 17 amino acids. The CDR3 sequence is CASSENKEGQHNQPQHF. The CDR3 DNA is TGTGCCAGCAGTGAAAACAAAGAGGGACAGCACAATCAGCCCCAGCATTTT.

The chain uses TRBV10-1 and TRBJ2-1; 10 nucleotides align to TRBD2. The germline V gene encodes CDR1 WNHNN and CDR2 SYGVQD (reference sequence). This CDR3 contains 17 residues. J was trimmed by 0 bases and V by 7 bases; bases with no gene match: 9. The CDR3 sequence: CASIRTSGDSSYNEQFF. CDR3 coding DNA: TGCGCCAGCATTCGGACTAGCGGAGATAGCTCCTACAATGAGCAGTTCTTC.